Sequencing of this T cell receptor beta chain was carried out in a study of T cells in Graves' hyperthyroidism and ophthalmopathy. As for the study in general: Any treatment followed the collection of peripheral blood at initial diagnosis.

This clonotype was seen just once. The antigen remains undetermined. Study observations and caveats: A model of 13 V-J pairs discriminated ophthalmopathy from stable hyperthyroidism.

The CDR3 regions of TCR beta were amplified from RNA transcripts. HTBI primers were the set used in a first-round RT-PCR of the TCR CDR3. TCRdb re-derived calls from the multiplex PCR reads in MiXCR, one entry per CDR3 protein. Of over 500,000 distinct CDR3 sequences listed, roughly a sixth are singletons. The length of the CDR3 is 13 residues. V trimming: 4 bases; J trimming: 8 bases; junction bases outside the gene matches: 6. From germline, CDR1 is SGHTS and CDR2 YDEGEE. This clonotype was obtained from a woman aged 18-35 years with Graves' ophthalmopathy. The chain has TRBV5-8 and TRBJ1-2; 9 nucleotides match TRBD1. Source material: blood. The DNA for the CDR3 is TGTGCCAGCAGCGCACAGGGGGCTGGGGGCTACACCTTC. Translation gives CASSAQGAGGYTF. Full variable domain (outside the CDR3, taken from reference TRBV5-8 and TRBJ1-2): EAGVTQSPTHLIKTRGQQATLRCSPISGHTSVYWYQQALGLGLQFLLWYDEGEERNRGNFPPRFSGRQFPNYSSELNVNALELEDSALYLCASSAQGAGGYTFGSGTRLTVV.